The rows below give T cell receptor beta chains drawn from one sample of a study of read filtering for tumor transcriptome and immune sequencing. TCRdb itself ran the reads through MiXCR, one entry per CDR3 protein. Of approximately 61,000 distinct CDR3 sequences detected, roughly a fifth appear once; the ten largest clones hold around 15%. The specimen sequenced was a population of CD138-negative cells sorted from bone marrow. The receptors stem from a donor at least 40 years old with multiple myeloma. CDR3s include the opening cysteine and the closing phenylalanine or tryptophan. Each record gives: clone size, V gene, J gene, D gene, CDR3 protein, CDR3 DNA. D genes are given only for firm matches. Clone size, where shown, is once, few, many, or a class for clones that have expanded.

>many|TRBV4-1|TRBJ2-1|TRBD2
CASSQSSGSYNEQFF
TGCGCCAGCAGCCAGTCTAGCGGCTCCTACAATGAGCAGTTCTTC
>many|TRBV29-1|TRBJ1-5|TRBD1
CSARDSPNQPQHF
TGCAGCGCTCGGGACAGTCCAAATCAGCCCCAGCATTTT
>NA|TRBV18|TRBJ2-5|NA
CASSPGVQETQYF
TGTGCCAGCTCACCGGGGGTCCAAGAGACCCAGTACTTC
>many|TRBV7-3|TRBJ1-5|NA
CASSLNAGQPQHF
TGTGCCAGCAGCTTAAATGCCGGACAGCCCCAGCATTTT
>many|TRBV18|TRBJ1-5|NA
CASSPVTVNQPQHF
TGTGCCAGCTCACCCGTTACAGTCAATCAGCCCCAGCATTTT
>many|TRBV29-1|TRBJ2-3|NA
CSVVKGYSTDTQYF
TGCAGCGTTGTAAAGGGTTATTCGACAGATACGCAGTATTTT
>many|TRBV12-3/TRBV12-4|TRBJ2-3|NA
CASSPRGGILDTQYF
TGTGCCAGCAGCCCCCGTGGGGGGATTTTAGATACGCAGTATTTT
>medium-sized|TRBV11-2|TRBJ1-1|NA
CASSPRQVAGTEAFF
TGTGCCAGCAGCCCCAGACAGGTAGCGGGCACTGAAGCTTTCTTT
>many|TRBV4-1|TRBJ1-5|TRBD1
CASSPGDRGARNQPQHF
TGCGCCAGCAGCCCCGGAGACAGGGGGGCTCGCAATCAGCCCCAGCATTTT
>few|TRBV5-1|TRBJ2-7|NA
CASSIGQTEQYF
TGCGCCAGCAGCATCGGACAGACCGAGCAGTACTTC
>medium-sized|TRBV28|TRBJ2-1|TRBD2
CATSGGRSDNEQFF
TGTGCCACATCGGGGGGGCGGTCGGACAATGAGCAGTTCTTC
>many|TRBV12-3/TRBV12-4|TRBJ2-1|NA
CASSPQGRGPNEQFF
TGTGCCAGCAGTCCTCAGGGGCGGGGACCCAATGAGCAGTTCTTC
>many|TRBV3-1|TRBJ2-4|NA
CASSQDQRVYIQYF
TGTGCCAGCAGCCAAGATCAGAGGGTGTACATTCAGTACTTC
>many|TRBV2|TRBJ2-1|TRBD2
CASSAQGLAGGVEQFF
TGTGCCAGCAGTGCCCAGGGACTAGCGGGGGGGGTTGAGCAGTTCTTC
>few|TRBV20-1|TRBJ2-7|NA
CSNRGTDGGQYF
TGCAGCAACCGGGGAACCGATGGCGGGCAGTACTTC
>few|TRBV5-6|TRBJ1-5|NA
CASSLGHNQPQHF
TGTGCCAGCAGCTTGGGACACAATCAGCCCCAGCATTTT
>many|TRBV12-3/TRBV12-4|TRBJ2-7|NA
CASASGTPAEQYF
TGTGCCAGCGCCTCCGGGACTCCCGCCGAGCAGTACTTC
>many|TRBV5-1|TRBJ1-1|NA
CASSLVGGIRNTEAFF
TGCGCCAGCAGCTTGGTGGGGGGAATCAGGAACACTGAAGCTTTCTTT
>many|TRBV30|TRBJ2-6|NA
CAWGLPGANVLTF
TGTGCCTGGGGCCTGCCCGGGGCCAACGTCCTGACTTTC
>many|TRBV27|TRBJ2-5|TRBD2
CASSPTSGRQETQYF
TGTGCCAGCAGTCCGACTAGCGGGCGGCAAGAGACCCAGTACTTC
>few|TRBV7-8|TRBJ1-3|NA
CASGTLTSGNTIYF
TGTGCCAGCGGGACGCTCACCTCTGGAAACACCATATATTTT
>many|TRBV29-1|TRBJ2-5|NA
CSVGRAQETQYF
TGCAGCGTGGGCAGGGCTCAAGAGACCCAGTACTTC
>NA|TRBV28|TRBJ1-2|NA
CASSTGTEYYGYTF
TGTGCCAGCAGTACCGGGACGGAGTACTATGGCTACACCTTC
>medium-sized|TRBV3-1|TRBJ2-1|TRBD2
CASSQRSGGADEQFF
TGTGCCAGCAGCCAACGGAGCGGGGGGGCTGATGAGCAGTTCTTC
>many|TRBV4-2|TRBJ1-5|TRBD1
CASSQETGGIKPQHF
TGTGCCAGCAGCCAAGAAACAGGGGGCATCAAGCCCCAGCATTTT
>many|TRBV20-1|TRBJ1-2|NA
CSARIRQDYGYTF
TGCAGTGCTAGAATCCGGCAGGACTATGGCTACACCTTC
>many|TRBV5-1|TRBJ2-6|TRBD2
CASSLALAGGLGANVLTF
TGCGCCAGCAGCTTGGCACTAGCGGGGGGGCTAGGGGCCAACGTCCTGACTTTC
>many|TRBV25-1|TRBJ2-2|TRBD2
CASSETSGSSYTGELFF
TGTGCCAGCAGTGAAACTAGCGGGAGTAGTTACACCGGGGAGCTGTTTTTT
>many|TRBV20-1|TRBJ2-6|TRBD1
CSTDKWTGSGGANVLTF
TGCAGTACTGATAAATGGACAGGGAGTGGTGGGGCCAACGTCCTGACTTTC
>NA|TRBV25-1|TRBJ2-5|NA
CASGNPSVFAKREEGEQYF
TGTGCCAGCGGAAACCCCTCCGTCTTTGCCAAACGAGAGGAGGGTGAGCAGTACTTC
>many|TRBV29-1|TRBJ2-7|TRBD2
CSVEGGSYHEQYF
TGCAGCGTTGAGGGCGGGAGTTACCACGAGCAGTACTTC
>many|TRBV29-1|TRBJ2-3|NA
CSAQPPQYYSDTQYF
TGCAGCGCCCAACCCCCACAGTATTACTCAGATACGCAGTATTTT
>many|TRBV29-1|TRBJ1-4|NA
CSAGTAGRLFF
TGCAGCGCAGGGACGGCCGGGAGACTGTTTTTT
>many|TRBV29-1|TRBJ2-1|TRBD1
CSVNRGYQIGSYNEQFF
TGCAGCGTTAACAGGGGTTATCAAATAGGGTCCTACAATGAGCAGTTCTTC